These T cell receptor beta chains were read from a single sample in a study of cytomegalovirus exposure and HLA in healthy donors. Sequencing used immunoSEQ multiplex PCR; TCRdb keeps in-frame clones, though not all of them. Of roughly 350,000 clones in the sample, 86% were seen once. Sequenced sample: PBMCs. These receptors were obtained from a woman aged 18-35 years in good health and CMV-seronegative. Each CDR3 is given with its conserved first and last residue. A D gene is named only where the DNA matches it firmly. The size entry is marked missing in some rows and otherwise reads once, few, many or a size class.

d_call,clone_size,v_call,j_call,cdr3_nt,cdr3_aa
TRBD1,NA,TRBV6-5,TRBJ2-1,TGTGCCAGCAGTTACCCCCGGGACAGGGGTGGGAATGAGCAGTTCTTC,CASSYPRDRGGNEQFF
NA,NA,TRBV5-8,TRBJ2-5,TGTGCCAGCAGCAACTACAGGGACCCGACTAAAGAGACCCAGTACTTC,CASSNYRDPTKETQYF
NA,NA,TRBV18,TRBJ1-1,TGTGCCAGCTCACCGGGGCAGACAAACACTGAAGCTTTCTTT,CASSPGQTNTEAFF
NA,NA,TRBV20-1,TRBJ2-3,TGCAGTGCTACTGCAGATACGCAGTATTTT,CSATADTQYF
TRBD1,NA,TRBV28,TRBJ2-7,TGTGCCAGCAGTGAAAACAGGGGCGAGCAGTACTTC,CASSENRGEQYF
NA,NA,TRBV25-1,TRBJ1-1,TGTGCCAGCAGTGAAGGGAGGGCTGGCACTGAAGCTTTCTTT,CASSEGRAGTEAFF
TRBD1,few,TRBV2,TRBJ1-2,TGTGCCAGCAGTGTTGCGACAGGGGGCTACACCTTC,CASSVATGGYTF
NA,NA,TRBV21-1,TRBJ2-7,TGTGCCAGCAGCCCCCGGGACTGCCCATACGAGCAGTACTTC,CASSPRDCPYEQYF
NA,NA,TRBV12-5,TRBJ1-4,TGTGCTAGTGGTTCGGACCGCCAAGGGGGAAAACTGTTTTTT,CASGSDRQGGKLFF
NA,NA,TRBV29-1,TRBJ2-3,TGCAGCGTTCTATACACAGATACGCAGTATTTT,CSVLYTDTQYF